This T cell receptor beta chain was documented in a study of Graves' ophthalmopathy and Graves' hyperthyroidism (dated by TCRdb to 2017 to 2018). The study in broad terms: Peripheral blood was collected at initial diagnosis, before any treatment. In total, around 130 blood samples were TCR-sequenced: approximately 42 ophthalmopathy, roughly 80 hyperthyroidism and some 17 hyperthyroidism-to-ophthalmopathy patients. In roughly 6 hyperthyroidism patients, the T-cell repertoires found in thyroid tissue were compared with those found in blood. To tell Graves' ophthalmopathy apart from Graves' hyperthyroidism, and to predict which patients would progress to ophthalmopathy, the study relied on TCR beta repertoire signatures. The approximately 98 discovery patients were randomly divided into training and test sets at a 7:3 ratio. Following sampling, methimazole starting at 30 mg daily was administered to hyperthyroidism patients, and high-dose intravenous methylprednisolone was administered to ophthalmopathy patients. For independent validation, a separate cohort was made up of around 18 hyperthyroidism patients plus 17 patients who later progressed from hyperthyroidism to ophthalmopathy. A discovery set of 100 patients (roughly 41 ophthalmopathy, 60 or so stable hyperthyroidism) was enrolled to explore V-J signatures distinguishing ophthalmopathy from hyperthyroidism.

This clonotype was recorded many times. The antigen this receptor binds is unknown. No per-base quality is available; no much larger clone lies one base away. Hyperthyroidism was defined as stable when no progression to ophthalmopathy occurred within 18 months of follow-up. Patients with hyperthyroidism were aged 18 to 65 years, had been newly diagnosed, and had a disease duration of less than 2 months. Patients with other autoimmune diseases, uncontrolled infections, pregnancy or lactation were excluded. Diagnosis was based on clinical symptoms, serum thyroxine, TRAb, thyroid ultrasound and orbital computed tomography. PBMCs were isolated from around 10 ml of fresh peripheral blood by Ficoll-Paque density gradient centrifugation. Total RNA was extracted using Trizol reagent, and RNA quality was checked on an Agilent 2100 Bioanalyzer. Overall results and qualifications from the work: In cross-validation, the 13-signature model distinguished ophthalmopathy from stable hyperthyroidism with about 89% sensitivity and approximately 81% specificity, while in the test set the corresponding values were about 79% and 69%. In validation, the model predicted ophthalmopathy progression with 70.59% sensitivity and 72% to 80% specificity; about a dozen predicted patients were CT-confirmed with GO in a median of approximately 6.2 months. Sample size was not statistically predetermined, and group allocation was not concealed from the investigators. Most expanded thyroid clonotypes with a frequency above 0.001 also appeared in blood, which suggests that blood repertoires may reflect the immune response in the thyroid.

The germline V gene yields MDHEN for CDR1 and SYDVKM for CDR2. Trimming removed 7 bases from V and 0 bases from J, leaving 4 bases between the germline ends. The CDR3 numbers 13 residues from cysteine through phenylalanine. The DNA shown is the 39-base CDR3, in frame from base 1. TCR beta CDR3 regions were amplified from RNA transcripts for repertoire sequencing. A first-round RT-PCR used HTBI primers with the Qiagen OneStep RT-PCR kit, followed by a second-round multiplex PCR, size selection and purification. Sequencing of the libraries was carried out on an Illumina HiSeq2000 in paired-end mode with 100 bp reads. The authors' analysis ran thus. SOAPnuke was used for read processing, and reads with adapters, uncalled bases, a mean Phred below 15, or no exact constant-primer or identifier match were discarded. High-quality paired reads were merged with COPE v1.2.5. Each unique nucleotide sequence was treated as a clonotype, and MiTCR v1.1 was used to align the clonotypes to the IMGT TRB V, D and J references. Only V-J combinations with frequency above 0.0001 were analysed, covering over 99% of repertoires. For each V-J combination, a TCR clonal expansion and chaos score was defined as the ratio of F50 clonal expansion to chaos observed in the TCRdist matrix. Welch's t-statistics and random forest were used to reduce the features to about 12 V-J combinations, which were then used as input to a naive Bayes classifier. The Morisita-Horn index was used to measure how similar the thyroid and blood repertoires were. TCRdb took the public reads, trimmed them with fastp at Q25, ran MiXCR for clone calling and kept in-frame beta chains. One record per CDR3 amino acid sequence lists the most common genes and DNA. The authors' filters were not applied to this entry. For this sample the table gives hundreds of thousands of distinct CDR3 sequences, of which 20% to 25% were detected only once. In total, the top ten clones hold roughly 6.9% of the sample.

The sequence was obtained from a woman aged 18-29 years with stable Graves' hyperthyroidism. Some clones in this sample may be carry-over from other donors' samples. Donor details come from another sample of the same person, matched by shared clones. The sequenced material came from peripheral blood. Recombination linked TRBV28 to TRBJ2-6; too little of a D gene remains to name it. The CDR3 corresponds to CASTSSGANVLTF. The DNA sequence is TGTGCCAGCACCTCCTCTGGGGCCAACGTCCTGACTTTC.